These 28 T cell receptor beta chains were sequenced from one sample in a study of blood T cell repertoires in COVID-19. Data came from immunoSEQ multiplex PCR; TCRdb stores just in-frame clones and leaves some out. The repertoire holds about 170,000 clones, with 86% as singletons. Sample: peripheral blood. These receptors all come from a woman over 75 in a cohort sampled during active or convalescent COVID-19.

V gene TRBV15 combines with J gene TRBJ1-1, with a possible D match to TRBD1 (5 bases). The germline CDR1 and CDR2 sequences are LNHNV and YYDKDF (reference sequence). Trimming took 0 bases from V and 8 from J, leaving 16 bases between them. The CDR3 has 15 residues. The CDR3 DNA reads as TGTGCCACCAGCAGAGATGGGCAAAGGGAGGGGGAAGCTTTCTTT. Its translation: CATSRDGQREGEAFF.

The chain links TRBV10-3 to TRBJ2-7; D perhaps matches TRBD2 (5 bases). Germline lookup yields CDR1 ENHRY and CDR2 SYGVKD. V dropped 8 bases and J dropped 6 bases, with 11 bases sitting between them. The CDR3 consists of 11 residues. The CDR3 spells CAIAEDSEQYF. The CDR3 coding sequence is TGTGCCATCGCTGAGGACTCCGAGCAGTACTTC.

This sequence joins TRBV5-4 and TRBJ1-2; 7 bases match TRBD1. The junction had 1 base not matched to a gene; V was cut back by 0 bases and J by 2 bases. The CDR3 covers 14 residues. Germline V gene sequence: CDR1 SGHNT, CDR2 YYREEE (reference sequence). This CDR3 is CASSLAGQNYGYTF. The CDR3 bases are TGTGCCAGCAGCTTGGCGGGACAGAACTATGGCTACACCTTC.

The table lists this clone with a count of one. Here the CDR3 DNA reads TGCGCCAGCAGCTTATCTCCAGGGGGAGTTCAGCCCCAGCATTTT. Translation gives CASSLSPGGVQPQHF. The chain joins TRBV5-1 to TRBJ1-5; 7 bases match TRBD1. CDR1 SGHRS and CDR2 YFSETQ come from the germline V gene. CDR3 length equals 15 residues. Trimming removed 2 bases from V and 6 bases from J; junction bases left unmatched: 8.

The V and J genes are TRBV28 and TRBJ1-3; the match to TRBD1 covers 7 bases. This CDR3 is 16 amino acids long. V lost 5 bases, J lost 2 bases, and 9 bases stayed unmatched. CDR1 is MDHEN, CDR2 SYDVKM, per germline. The CDR3 is CASSLTPTGAGNTIYF. The CDR3 DNA follows: TGTGCCAGCAGTCTAACTCCCACAGGGGCTGGAAACACCATATATTTT.

The rearrangement links TRBV12-5 to TRBJ2-4, with 7 bases identical to TRBD2. CDR1 is LGHNT, CDR2 FRNRAP, per germline. The CDR3 contains 16 residues. V lost 4 bases, J lost 3 bases, and 9 bases stayed unmatched. The CDR3 sequence: CASGSAWEGGKNIQYF. In nucleotides, the CDR3 is TGTGCTAGTGGTTCGGCCTGGGAGGGAGGCAAAAACATTCAGTACTTC. The whole variable domain, remainder taken from reference TRBV12-5 and TRBJ2-4, is DARVTQTPRHKVTEMGQEVTMRCQPILGHNTVFWYRQTMMQGLELLAYFRNRAPLDDSGMPKDRFSAEMPDATLATLKIQPSEPRDSAVYFCASGSAWEGGKNIQYFGAGTRLSVL.

The rearrangement links TRBV13 to TRBJ2-1; possible D gene TRBD2, 6 bases. There are 16 residues in the CDR3. Trimming stripped 6 bases from V and 5 bases from J, with 20 bases between. The germline V gene encodes CDR1 PRHDT and CDR2 FYEKMQ (reference sequence). The CDR3 loop reads CASRSGREPVHNEQFF. The CDR3 nucleotides are TGTGCCAGCAGATCGGGTCGGGAGCCCGTCCACAATGAGCAGTTCTTC.

The V gene is TRBV5-1, the J gene TRBJ2-3; 10 bases are shared with TRBD2. V trimming: 0 bases; J trimming: 5 bases; junction bases outside the gene matches: 6. The CDR3 is 16 residues long. Germline V gives CDR1 SGHRS, CDR2 YFSETQ. The CDR3 region is CASSLGALAGKDTQYF. In DNA form, the CDR3 reads TGCGCCAGCAGCTTGGGAGCACTAGCGGGAAAAGATACGCAGTATTTT. Drawing the rest from reference TRBV5-1 and TRBJ2-3, the complete variable domain is KAGVTQTPRYLIKTRGQQVTLSCSPISGHRSVSWYQQTPGQGLQFLFEYFSETQRNKGNFPGRFSGRQFSNSRSEMNVSTLELGDSALYLCASSLGALAGKDTQYFGPGTRLTVL.

The chain links TRBV5-5 to TRBJ2-3; 11 bases fit TRBD1. The germline V gene encodes CDR1 SGHKS and CDR2 YYEKEE (reference sequence). Trimming cost V 1 base and J 4 bases; bases outside gene matches: 8. This CDR3 comprises 17 residues. The CDR3 spells CASSLYLGQGVSDTQYF. CDR3 bases: TGTGCCAGCAGCTTGTATTTGGGACAGGGGGTTTCAGATACGCAGTATTTT.

The chain recombines TRBV9 with TRBJ1-4; unclear D gene. Germline values: CDR1 SGDLS, CDR2 YYNGEE. The CDR3 consists of 15 residues. V shed 0 bases and J shed 7 bases, with 13 bases lying between them. The chain's CDR3 is CASSVGPGVFEKLFF. The CDR3 DNA sequence: TGTGCCAGCAGCGTAGGTCCCGGGGTTTTTGAAAAACTGTTTTTT.

The chain recombines TRBV5-4 with TRBJ2-3; 8 positions match TRBD1. The CDR3 extends over 16 amino acids. CDR1 SGHNT and CDR2 YYREEE come from the germline V gene (reference sequence). V gave up 4 bases and J gave up 2 bases; unmatched junction bases: 9. The CDR3 DNA is TGTGCCAGCAGCGCCGCGCCAGGGGGCAACACAGATACGCAGTATTTT. Its translation is CASSAAPGGNTDTQYF.

The CDR3 DNA reads TGTGCCACCAGTGCGCACCAGGGGGCGTCCTACAATGAGCAGTTCTTC. Translation: CATSAHQGASYNEQFF. This chain links TRBV24-1 with TRBJ2-1, with 8 nucleotides matching TRBD1. CDR3 size: 16 residues. The V gene end was trimmed by 5 bases and the J gene end by 1 base; junction bases not matched to a gene: 6. CDR1 and CDR2 (germline): KGHDR, SFDVKD.

The chain's CDR3 is CASSFASGGALGHTQYF. As DNA, the CDR3 is TGTGCCAGCAGCTTCGCTAGCGGGGGGGCCTTAGGCCATACGCAGTATTTT. The chain has TRBV5-4 and TRBJ2-3, with 12 nucleotides matching TRBD2. J was trimmed by 7 bases and V by 2 bases; bases with no gene match: 11. CDR1 and CDR2 (germline): SGHNT, YYREEE (reference sequence). The CDR3 is 17 amino acids.

The chain couples TRBV30 to TRBJ1-3; D gene ambiguous. The V end lost 3 bases, the J end lost 4 bases, and 16 bases lay between the germline ends. CDR1 is GTSNPN, CDR2 SVGIG, per germline (reference sequence). The CDR3 has 15 residues. The CDR3 is CAWRGIYPGGNTIYF. In nucleotides, the CDR3 is TGTGCCTGGAGGGGCATATATCCTGGGGGAAACACCATATATTTT. The full variable domain, its missing parts supplied by reference TRBV30 and TRBJ1-3, is SQTIHQWPATLVQPVGSPLSLECTVEGTSNPNLYWYRQAAGRGLQLLFYSVGIGQISSEVPQNLSASRPQDRQFILSSKKLLLSDSGFYLCAWRGIYPGGNTIYFGEGSWLTVV.

The chain is built from TRBV6-5 and TRBJ1-5, with D possibly TRBD1 on 6 matching bases. V lost 5 bases, J lost 3 bases, and 8 bases lay in between. Germline V gene lookup returns CDR1 MNHEY and CDR2 SVGAGI. The CDR3 extends over 13 amino acids. In nucleotides, the CDR3 is TGTGCCAGCAGTCAGGGACACAATCAGCCCCAGCATTTT. Protein product: CASSQGHNQPQHF.

The gene calls are TRBV5-5 and TRBJ1-2; D gene unclear. The germline V gene encodes CDR1 SGHKS and CDR2 YYEKEE (reference sequence). Deletions cut 2 bases from V and 7 bases from J, with 9 bases between. The CDR3 runs 12 residues. The CDR3 protein is CASSFASGGYTF. The CDR3 nucleotides are TGTGCCAGCAGCTTCGCTTCGGGTGGCTACACCTTC.

The rearrangement uses TRBV6-5 and TRBJ1-2; 7 bases agree with TRBD1. Germline lookup yields CDR1 MNHEY and CDR2 SVGAGI. The V segment lost 7 bases and the J segment 4 bases; nucleotides outside the gene matches: 6. The CDR3 is 13 amino acids. The CDR3 nucleotides read TGTGCCAGCATGAGGGGACAGTTCTATGGCTACACCTTC. Translated, it gives CASMRGQFYGYTF.

This chain joins TRBV28 and TRBJ1-1, with 8 bases fitting TRBD1. This CDR3 is 15 amino acids long. The V gene end was trimmed by 7 bases and the J gene end by 4 bases; junction bases not matched to a gene: 11. Germline CDR1 is MDHEN and CDR2 is SYDVKM. CDR3 in DNA: TGTGCCAGCACCGGAAGGCGCAGGGGGCCCACTGAAGCTTTCTTT. As protein: CASTGRRRGPTEAFF. Looking up the rest from reference TRBV28 and TRBJ1-1 gives the full variable domain: DVKVTQSSRYLVKRTGEKVFLECVQDMDHENMFWYRQDPGLGLRLIYFSYDVKMKEKGDIPEGYSVSREKKERFSLILESASTNQTSMYLCASTGRRRGPTEAFFGQGTRLTVV.

The chain has TRBV28 and TRBJ2-3; TRBD2 matches 14 bases. Germline loops: CDR1 MDHEN, CDR2 SYDVKM. The CDR3 runs 18 residues. Trimming took 4 bases from V and 2 from J; bases not matched to a gene: 8. The CDR3 reads CASSSPGLAGENTDTQYF. The CDR3 DNA reads as TGTGCCAGCAGTTCTCCGGGACTAGCGGGGGAGAACACAGATACGCAGTATTTT.

The V and J genes are TRBV15 and TRBJ1-1; unclear D gene. V was shortened by 2 bases and J by 0 bases, with 10 bases between the two germline ends. The V gene's germline CDR1 is LNHNV and CDR2 YYDKDF (reference sequence). This CDR3 has 15 amino acids. For the CDR3, the DNA is TGTGCCACCAGCAGATCCTATACCTTGAACACTGAAGCTTTCTTT. It yields the protein CATSRSYTLNTEAFF.

The V and J genes are TRBV7-4 and TRBJ1-5; TRBD1 might be the D (5 bases). Looked up from germline, CDR1 is SGHVT and CDR2 is SQSDAQ. This CDR3 region has 18 residues. The ends were cut back, 6 bases at V and 0 bases at J, with 21 bases in the middle. The CDR3 DNA sequence: TGTGCCAGCAGGTGGGGGGAACGAGCTACCTATAGCAATCAGCCCCAGCATTTT. This encodes CASRWGERATYSNQPQHF. The complete variable domain, with remaining parts taken from reference TRBV7-4 and TRBJ1-5, reads GAGVSQSPRYKVAKRGRDVALRCDSISGHVTLYWYRQTLGQGSEVLTYSQSDAQRDKSGRPSGRFSAERPERSVSTLKIQRTEQGDSAVYLCASRWGERATYSNQPQHFGDGTRLSIL.

The chain has TRBV7-2 and TRBJ1-5; weak D call: TRBD1 (6 bases). This CDR3 has 15 amino acids. V was shortened by 1 base and J by 1 base, with 8 bases between the two germline ends. Germline loops: CDR1 SGHTA, CDR2 FQGNSA. CDR3 in DNA: TGTGCCAGCAGCTTAGTACAGGGAAGCAATCAGCCCCAGCATTTT. Translating gives CASSLVQGSNQPQHF.

J is TRBJ1-2 and V is TRBV7-8, with D perhaps TRBD1 (6 bases). Trimming left V 2 bases short and J 3 bases short, with 10 bases between. Germline assignment: CDR1 SGHVS and CDR2 FQNEAQ. The CDR3 consists of 14 residues. CDR3 amino acids: CASSLRAGDYGYTF. Written as DNA, the CDR3 is TGTGCCAGCAGCTTAAGGGCAGGGGACTATGGCTACACCTTC.

This chain joins TRBV6-5 and TRBJ1-2, with a possible D match to TRBD1 (5 bases). Deletions cut 2 bases from V and 3 bases from J, with 7 bases between. Germline V CDR1 and CDR2: MNHEY, SVGAGI. The length of the CDR3 is 13 residues. CDR3 protein: CASSYGRDYGYTF. In DNA form, the CDR3 reads TGTGCCAGCAGTTACGGCAGGGACTATGGCTACACCTTC.

In DNA, the CDR3 is TGTGCCAGCAGCTTACCTTTACAGGGAAATCTCCGTACAGATACGCAGTATTTT. Protein product: CASSLPLQGNLRTDTQYF. The chain is built from TRBV7-9 and TRBJ2-3; D may be TRBD1 (6 bases). This CDR3 spans 18 amino acids. Germline V CDR1 and CDR2: SEHNR, FQNEAQ (reference sequence). V lost 2 bases and J lost 3, with 21 bases in between.

The chain uses TRBV9 and TRBJ2-3, with a tentative D call TRBD1 (6 bases). Germline CDR1 reads SGDLS; CDR2 reads YYNGEE. This CDR3 comprises 16 residues. Trimming stripped 2 bases from V and 6 bases from J, with 19 bases between. The CDR3 reads CASSVSPNRVGDTQYF. As DNA, the CDR3 is TGTGCCAGCAGCGTCAGCCCCAACAGGGTAGGCGATACGCAGTATTTT.

V usage is TRBV10-3 and J usage is TRBJ1-2, with D possibly being TRBD1 (5 bases). Trimming shortened V by 8 bases and J by 5 bases, and 15 bases separated the two germline ends. The CDR3 is 13 residues long. The V gene's germline CDR1 is ENHRY and CDR2 SYGVKD. The CDR3 region has the DNA TGTGCCATCGTGGACATTACTCATTATGGCTACACCTTC. This sequence encodes CAIVDITHYGYTF.

The V gene is TRBV10-1, the J gene TRBJ1-1; D ambiguous. V gave up 0 bases and J gave up 8 bases, with 10 bases separating them. This CDR3 region has 13 residues. Per germline, CDR1 WNHNN and CDR2 SYGVQD (reference sequence). The CDR3 spells CASSESAGLEAFF. The CDR3 nucleotides read TGCGCCAGCAGTGAGTCCGCGGGCTTAGAAGCTTTCTTT.